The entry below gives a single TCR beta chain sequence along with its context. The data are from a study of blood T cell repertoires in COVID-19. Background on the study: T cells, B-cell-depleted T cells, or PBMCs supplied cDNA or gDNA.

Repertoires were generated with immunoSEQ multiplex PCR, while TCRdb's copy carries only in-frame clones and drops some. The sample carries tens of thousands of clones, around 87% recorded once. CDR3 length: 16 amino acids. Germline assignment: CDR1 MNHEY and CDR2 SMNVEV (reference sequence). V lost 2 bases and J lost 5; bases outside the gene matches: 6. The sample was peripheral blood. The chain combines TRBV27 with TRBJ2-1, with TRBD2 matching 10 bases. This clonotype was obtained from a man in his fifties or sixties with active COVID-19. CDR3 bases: TGTGCCAGCAGTTTAGGGGCTAGCGGGAGCCACAATGAGCAGTTCTTC. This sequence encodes CASSLGASGSHNEQFF.